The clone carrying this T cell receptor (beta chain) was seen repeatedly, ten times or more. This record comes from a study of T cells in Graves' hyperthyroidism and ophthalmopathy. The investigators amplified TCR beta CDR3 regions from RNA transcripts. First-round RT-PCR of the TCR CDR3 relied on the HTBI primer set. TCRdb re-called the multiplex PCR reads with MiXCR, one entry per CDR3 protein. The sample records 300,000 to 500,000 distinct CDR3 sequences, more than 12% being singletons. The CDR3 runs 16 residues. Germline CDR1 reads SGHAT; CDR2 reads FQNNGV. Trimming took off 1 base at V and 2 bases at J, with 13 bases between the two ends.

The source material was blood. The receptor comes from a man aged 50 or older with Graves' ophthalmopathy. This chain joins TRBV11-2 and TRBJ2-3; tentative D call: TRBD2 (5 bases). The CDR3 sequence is CASSLGSSDPTDTQYF. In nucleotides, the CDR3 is TGTGCCAGCAGCTTAGGGAGTAGCGACCCCACAGATACGCAGTATTTT.